Listed here are 24 T cell receptor beta chains from one sample, sequenced in a study of low-dose radiotherapy and immunotherapy resistance in tumors. Time point described: after trial treatment. Described treatment: LDRT plus nivolumab, ipilimumab, low-dose cyclophosphamide and aspirin (RACIN trial). First-strand cDNA relied on TRAV- and TRBV-specific primers spanning alpha and beta chains. TCR amplification ran 20 PCR cycles using constant-region and V-primer adapter primers. Via MiXCR, TCRdb re-called the reads, giving one row per CDR3 protein. This sample has roughly 40,000 distinct CDR3 sequences, with 25% found just once. Sequencing used PBMCs, obtained after low-dose radiotherapy plus immunotherapy. Receptor source: a male donor with prostate cancer.

The chain carries TRBV28 and TRBJ2-7; 7 bases align to TRBD1. CDR1 and CDR2 from the germline V gene are MDHEN and SYDVKM. The CDR3 covers 14 residues. J gave up 5 bases and V 5 bases, and 9 bases lay outside the gene matches. CDR3 region: CASSIRQGRDEQYF. As DNA, the CDR3 is TGTGCCAGCAGTATAAGACAGGGCCGTGACGAGCAGTACTTC.

This clonotype was seen ten or more times. J is TRBJ2-7 and V is TRBV2; D not resolved. CDR3 size: 13 residues. CDR1 is SNHLY, CDR2 FYNNEI, per germline. V lost 4 bases and J 0 bases, leaving 7 bases between the germline ends. CDR3 amino acids: CASSGKYSYEQYF. The CDR3 region has the DNA TGTGCCAGCAGTGGAAAGTACTCCTACGAGCAGTACTTC.

This clonotype was counted many times. The rearrangement joins TRBV30 to TRBJ2-5; 8 nucleotides align to TRBD2. CDR1 is GTSNPN, CDR2 SVGIG, per germline (reference sequence). J was trimmed by 5 bases and V by 4 bases; bases with no gene match: 9. The CDR3 loop spans 14 amino acids. CDR3 nucleotides: TGTGCCTGGACCGGGACTAGGCGCATGGAGACCCAGTACTTC. As protein: CAWTGTRRMETQYF.

This clonotype has ten or more counts. The chain combines TRBV15 with TRBJ2-1; 8 bases map to TRBD2. The CDR3 spans 15 residues. Germline values: CDR1 LNHNV, CDR2 YYDKDF (reference sequence). V dropped 0 bases and J dropped 8; count of bases not matched to a gene: 6. The CDR3 bases are TGTGCCACCAGCAGAGACCCCGGGGGGGCCGATGAGCAGTTCTTC. Translation: CATSRDPGGADEQFF. Looking up the rest from reference TRBV15 and TRBJ2-1 gives the full variable domain: DAMVIQNPRYQVTQFGKPVTLSCSQTLNHNVMYWYQQKSSQAPKLLFHYYDKDFNNEADTPDNFQSRRPNTSFCFLDIRSPGLGDTAMYLCATSRDPGGADEQFFGPGTRLTVL.

The genes are TRBV6-2 or TRBV6-3 and TRBJ1-1; no reliable D call. The CDR3 has 13 residues. CDR1 MNHEY and CDR2 SVGEGT come from the germline V gene. V was pared by 5 bases and J by 4 bases, with 11 bases between. CDR3: CASSMAATTEAFF. CDR3 DNA: TGTGCCAGCAGTATGGCAGCGACCACTGAAGCTTTCTTT.

This clonotype was picked up many times. The chain couples TRBV6-2 or TRBV6-3 to TRBJ1-2; TRBD1 is a possible D gene (5 bases). Per germline, CDR1 MNHEY and CDR2 SVGEGT. The CDR3 has 18 residues. The ends were cut back, 6 bases at V and 1 base at J, with 24 bases in the middle. CDR3 residues: CASRLIPGRRSGNYGYTF. As DNA, the CDR3 is TGTGCCAGCAGACTCATCCCGGGACGAAGGTCGGGTAACTATGGCTACACCTTC.

This clonotype was detected many times. The chain employs TRBV7-9 and TRBJ2-1; D not resolved. The CDR3 runs 12 residues. Per the germline V gene, CDR1 is SEHNR and CDR2 is FQNEAQ (reference sequence). The germline V and J ends were trimmed by 2 bases and 6 bases, with 5 bases remaining between them. DNA for the CDR3: TGTGCCAGCAGCTTATTCTCCAATGAGCAGTTCTTC. Its translation: CASSLFSNEQFF.

V is TRBV5-6 and J is TRBJ1-5; perhaps TRBD1 as D (5 bases). V was pared by 4 bases and J by 0 bases, with 11 bases between. CDR1 and CDR2 (germline): SGHDT, YYEEEE. This CDR3 is 15 amino acids long. For the CDR3, the DNA is TGTGCCAGCAGCAAACAGGACTATAGCAATCAGCCCCAGCATTTT. This encodes CASSKQDYSNQPQHF.

The gene calls are TRBV10-3 and TRBJ1-1, with D hard to call. There are 11 residues in the CDR3. CDR1 and CDR2 (germline): ENHRY, SYGVKD. V shed 4 bases and J shed 4 bases, with 4 bases lying between them. The CDR3 DNA sequence: TGTGCCATCAGTGGGGGCACTGAAGCTTTCTTT. Its translation: CAISGGTEAFF.

The V call is TRBV6-5, the J call TRBJ2-7; a weak D match, TRBD2 (7 bases). Germline lookup yields CDR1 MNHEY and CDR2 SVGAGI. Trimming pared 2 bases from V and 10 bases from J, leaving 18 bases between. This CDR3 region has 14 residues. In DNA form, the CDR3 reads TGTGCCAGCAGTTACGGGGGGGCTAACACCGGCCAGTACTTC. This sequence encodes CASSYGGANTGQYF.

This clonotype was observed at least ten times. V usage is TRBV19 and J usage is TRBJ2-3, with 9 bases identical to TRBD2. Germline CDR1 is LNHDA and CDR2 is SQIVND (reference sequence). The CDR3 consists of 16 residues. The trim removed 3 bases at V and 3 bases at J, leaving 7 bases unmatched. The CDR3: CASSIRRGRGTDTQYF. CDR3 coding DNA: TGTGCCAGTAGTATCCGTCGCGGGAGGGGGACAGATACGCAGTATTTT.

This clonotype was counted at least ten times. The CDR3 spells CSVVPSGDTSYNEQFF. The CDR3 DNA reads as TGCAGCGTTGTTCCTAGCGGGGACACTTCCTACAATGAGCAGTTCTTC. The chain couples TRBV29-1 to TRBJ2-1, with 9 bases that match TRBD2. Unmatched junction bases numbered 8, after V lost 4 bases and J lost 1 base. CDR1 SQVTM and CDR2 ANQGSEA come from the germline V gene. This CDR3 contains 16 residues.

At least ten counts were recorded for this clonotype. This sequence joins TRBV28 and TRBJ1-1, with D possibly being TRBD1 (5 bases). The CDR3 has 11 residues. The ends were cut back, 6 bases at V and 6 bases at J, with 8 bases in the middle. The germline V gene encodes CDR1 MDHEN and CDR2 SYDVKM. This CDR3 reads CASRQGAEAFF. The DNA of the CDR3 is TGTGCCAGCAGGCAGGGTGCTGAAGCTTTCTTT. Together with reference TRBV28 and TRBJ1-1, the CDR3 gives the full variable domain: DVKVTQSSRYLVKRTGEKVFLECVQDMDHENMFWYRQDPGLGLRLIYFSYDVKMKEKGDIPEGYSVSREKKERFSLILESASTNQTSMYLCASRQGAEAFFGQGTRLTVV.

This sequence joins TRBV30 and TRBJ2-3; D is unresolved. Trimming shortened V by 1 base and J by 8 bases, and 7 bases separated the two germline ends. From germline, CDR1 is GTSNPN and CDR2 SVGIG (reference sequence). The CDR3 loop spans 11 amino acids. CDR3 bases: TGTGCCTGGAGTGCTCCCCCTACGCAGTATTTT. Amino acids: CAWSAPPTQYF.

This clonotype was seen ten or more times. This chain joins TRBV4-2 and TRBJ2-3; D not resolved. There are 13 residues in the CDR3. Looked up from germline, CDR1 is LGHNA and CDR2 is YNFKEQ. V was cut by 1 base and J by 1 base, with 3 bases left in between. The CDR3 DNA reads as TGTGCCAGCAGCCAAGCCGGCACAGATACGCAGTATTTT. Translating gives CASSQAGTDTQYF.

This chain links TRBV30 with TRBJ2-7; no definite D call. The V and J ends lost 3 bases and 2 bases respectively, with 5 bases between them. CDR3 length: 11 residues. Germline CDR1 is GTSNPN and CDR2 is SVGIG (reference sequence). The DNA of the CDR3 is TGTGCCTGGAGGGACGCCTACGAGCAGTACTTC. Translation: CAWRDAYEQYF.

This clonotype has a count of ten or more. The chain joins TRBV28 to TRBJ2-2, with 9 positions matching TRBD2. J lost 6 bases, V lost 5 bases, and 10 bases had no gene match. The CDR3 runs 16 residues. Germline CDR1 MDHEN, CDR2 SYDVKM. For the CDR3, the DNA is TGTGCCAGCAGTCAACTCCTAGGCGGGAGGGCCGGGGAGCTGTTTTTT. This gives the protein CASSQLLGGRAGELFF.

This clonotype was seen repeatedly, ten times or more. The chain joins TRBV28 to TRBJ1-2; TRBD1 agrees at 8 bases. CDR3 length: 16 amino acids. The V segment lost 5 bases and the J segment 6 bases; nucleotides outside the gene matches: 14. In germline, CDR1 is MDHEN, CDR2 SYDVKM. CDR3: CASSQGSQGALDGYTF. In nucleotides, the CDR3 is TGTGCCAGCAGTCAGGGGTCGCAGGGGGCATTGGATGGCTACACCTTC.

This clonotype appeared a single time. One base separates it from a far larger clone, so it is likely a read error. The chain is built from TRBV2 and TRBJ2-7; D remains unclear. From germline, CDR1 is SNHLY and CDR2 FYNNEI. The CDR3 runs to 13 residues. V lost 4 bases to trimming and J lost 7 bases, with 14 bases between them. DNA for the CDR3: TGTGCCAGCAGTGCCGCCAGATGGTCTGAGCAGTACTTC. Amino acids: CASSAARWSEQYF.

This clonotype appeared many times. CDR3 amino acids: CAATDRVSGNTIYF. The CDR3 nucleotides read TGTGCCGCTACAGACAGGGTCTCTGGAAACACCATATATTTT. This rearrangement joins TRBV15 to TRBJ1-3; 7 bases agree with TRBD1. The junction had 7 bases not matched to a gene; V was cut back by 11 bases and J by 0 bases. This CDR3 is built from 14 residues. Germline assignment: CDR1 LNHNV and CDR2 YYDKDF (reference sequence). Full variable domain (remainder filled in from reference TRBV15 and TRBJ1-3): DAMVIQNPRYQVTQFGKPVTLSCSQTLNHNVMYWYQQKSSQAPKLLFHYYDKDFNNEADTPDNFQSRRPNTSFCFLDIRSPGLGDTAMYLCAATDRVSGNTIYFGEGSWLTVV.

Concerning this clonotype: A far larger clone is a single base away, which makes a read error likely. The chain is built from TRBV3-1 and TRBJ2-7; D gene ambiguous. The germline V gene encodes CDR1 LGHDT and CDR2 YNNKEL (reference sequence). This CDR3 spans 15 amino acids. V lost 0 bases and J lost 7, with 16 bases in between. As DNA, the CDR3 is TGTGCCAGCAGCCAAGAGTGGAGCTCCTACAATGAGCAGTACTTC. It specifies CASSQEWSSYNEQYF.

This chain joins TRBV4-2 and TRBJ2-1; TRBD2 aligns across 10 bases. The ends lost 8 bases at V and 10 bases at J; junction bases unmatched: 14. The CDR3 totals 15 residues. The germline CDR1 and CDR2 sequences are LGHNA and YNFKEQ. The chain's CDR3 is CASEPASGGAGEQFF. Here the CDR3 DNA reads TGTGCCAGCGAACCCGCTAGCGGGGGCGCGGGGGAGCAGTTCTTC.

This chain links TRBV6-7 with TRBJ2-3; a possible D gene is TRBD1 (6 bases). TRBV6-7 is designated an ORF whose function remains uncertain. The length of the CDR3 is 15 residues. V was trimmed by 6 bases and J by 7 bases, leaving 20 bases between them. CDR3 loop: CASRDPETGRNTQYF. CDR3 bases: TGTGCCAGCAGAGACCCCGAGACAGGAAGGAATACGCAGTATTTT.

This clonotype was observed many times. The chain links TRBV10-1 to TRBJ2-2, with a weak D call TRBD2 (5 bases). The CDR3 is 14 amino acids. The germline CDR1 and CDR2 sequences are WNHNN and SYGVQD (reference sequence). Trimming removed 3 bases from V and 4 bases from J, with 9 bases in between. CDR3 loop: CASSDLAGTGELFF. CDR3 DNA sequence: TGCGCCAGCAGTGATCTGGCGGGCACCGGGGAGCTGTTTTTT.